Each of the 15 T cell receptor beta chains below was sequenced from the same sample in a study of blood T cell repertoires in COVID-19. Profiling relied on immunoSEQ multiplex PCR, and the TCRdb table lists in-frame clones only, not all of them. Of tens of thousands of clones listed, 75% to 90% were seen once; the top ten hold under 6.5%. Sample: peripheral blood. All receptors come from a man aged 50 to 59 with active COVID-19.

The CDR3 loop is CASSLGQMNTEAFF. The CDR3 bases are TGTGCCAGCAGCCTGGGACAGATGAACACTGAAGCTTTCTTT. The V call is TRBV9, the J call TRBJ1-1, with 7 bases that match TRBD1. Unmatched junction bases numbered 3, after V lost 4 bases and J lost 0 bases. The CDR3 is 14 amino acids. Germline V gene lookup returns CDR1 SGDLS and CDR2 YYNGEE.

The CDR3 nucleotides read TGTGCCAGCAGTTTTCTCCCCTACGAGCAGTACTTC. Protein sequence: CASSFLPYEQYF. The chain uses TRBV28 and TRBJ2-7; D not certain. V lost 3 bases and J 2 bases, leaving 5 bases between the germline ends. The CDR3 length is 12 residues. Germline V gene lookup returns CDR1 MDHEN and CDR2 SYDVKM. Combining the CDR3 with reference TRBV28 and TRBJ2-7 gives the whole variable domain DVKVTQSSRYLVKRTGEKVFLECVQDMDHENMFWYRQDPGLGLRLIYFSYDVKMKEKGDIPEGYSVSREKKERFSLILESASTNQTSMYLCASSFLPYEQYFGPGTRLTVT.

This clone showed up just once. This chain joins TRBV9 and TRBJ2-2, with 9 positions matching TRBD2. The CDR3 spans 15 residues. The germline V gene encodes CDR1 SGDLS and CDR2 YYNGEE. V was pared by 4 bases and J by 6 bases, with 7 bases of the junction left unmatched. CDR3 sequence reads: CASSQRSSGAGELFF. The CDR3 coding sequence is TGTGCCAGCAGCCAGAGGTCTAGCGGGGCCGGGGAGCTGTTTTTT.

The CDR3 is CASSFYQSGTLSSYEQYF. The CDR3 region has the DNA TGTGCCAGCAGCTTCTACCAGAGCGGGACACTAAGCTCCTACGAGCAGTACTTC. The V and J genes are TRBV7-2 and TRBJ2-7; perhaps TRBD2 as D (7 bases). Trimming stripped 3 bases from V and 0 bases from J, with 21 bases between. The germline CDR1 and CDR2 sequences are SGHTA and FQGNSA. CDR3 length: 18 amino acids.

V and J are TRBV18 and TRBJ2-5; weak D call: TRBD2 (6 bases). This CDR3 is 16 amino acids long. Germline values: CDR1 KGHSH, CDR2 LQKENI. The germline V and J ends were trimmed by 3 bases and 4 bases, with 18 bases remaining between them. The CDR3 DNA reads TGTGCCAGCTCACCTTCCATGGGACTTTTCGGAGAGACCCAGTACTTC. As protein: CASSPSMGLFGETQYF.

V gene TRBV6-5 combines with J gene TRBJ2-3; 7 positions agree with TRBD1. This CDR3 has 11 amino acids. V was pared by 6 bases and J by 11 bases, with 5 bases of the junction left unmatched. Germline CDR1 and CDR2: MNHEY and SVGAGI. CDR3 DNA: TGTGCCAGCAGCACAGGGGTGGTGCAGTATTTT. It is translated as CASSTGVVQYF.

The rearrangement uses TRBV6-5 and TRBJ1-1; weak D call: TRBD1 (5 bases). This CDR3 region has 15 residues. The germline V gene has CDR1 MNHEY and CDR2 SVGAGI. Trimming stripped 6 bases from V and 1 base from J, with 15 bases between. This CDR3 is CASRLDGGGNTEAFF. In nucleotides, the CDR3 is TGTGCCAGCAGACTGGATGGGGGGGGGAACACTGAAGCTTTCTTT.

The DNA of the CDR3 is TGTGCCAGTAGTATAGATTCTTCTAGCGGGGGAGACTCCTACAATGAGCAGTTCTTC. Encoded protein: CASSIDSSSGGDSYNEQFF. This sequence joins TRBV19 and TRBJ2-1; 10 nucleotides match TRBD2. V dropped 0 bases and J dropped 0; count of bases not matched to a gene: 8. This CDR3 region has 19 residues. Germline CDR1 reads LNHDA; CDR2 reads SQIVND (reference sequence). Using reference TRBV19 and TRBJ2-1 for the parts outside the CDR3, the full variable domain is DGGITQSPKYLFRKEGQNVTLSCEQNLNHDAMYWYRQDPGQGLRLIYYSQIVNDFQKGDIAEGYSVSREKKESFPLTVTSAQKNPTAFYLCASSIDSSSGGDSYNEQFFGPGTRLTVL.

The chain joins TRBV6-5 to TRBJ1-2; tentative D call: TRBD1 (5 bases). The ends were cut back, 6 bases at V and 2 bases at J, with 16 bases in the middle. The CDR3 length is 15 residues. Per germline, CDR1 MNHEY and CDR2 SVGAGI. CDR3 in DNA: TGTGCCAGCAGGGTCCCCGGCGGGGCCAACTATGGCTACACCTTC. Translated, it gives CASRVPGGANYGYTF.

This sequence joins TRBV6-6 and TRBJ2-7, with 7 bases matching TRBD1. From germline, CDR1 is MNHNY and CDR2 SVGAGI (reference sequence). The CDR3 is 16 amino acids. V trimming: 7 bases; J trimming: 1 base; junction bases outside the gene matches: 13. The CDR3: CASTSGTVQVSYEQYF. The CDR3 DNA sequence: TGTGCCAGCACCTCCGGGACAGTACAGGTGTCCTACGAGCAGTACTTC.

V is TRBV4-1 and J is TRBJ2-1; possibly TRBD2 for D (6 bases). CDR1 is MGHRA and CDR2 is YSYEKL in the germline V gene. Trimming shortened V by 0 bases and J by 2 bases, and 14 bases separated the two germline ends. This CDR3 comprises 17 residues. The CDR3 sequence: CASSQDVASVAYNEQFF. The CDR3 DNA is TGCGCCAGCAGCCAAGATGTAGCTAGCGTGGCCTACAATGAGCAGTTCTTC.

The chain recombines TRBV29-1 with TRBJ2-7, with a possible D match to TRBD1 (5 bases). This CDR3 spans 13 amino acids. The V end was cut by 6 bases, the J end by 2 bases, with 14 bases between. Per germline, CDR1 SQVTM and CDR2 ANQGSEA. CDR3 coding DNA: TGCAGCGTCTCTGAAGGACAACCCTACGAGCAGTACTTC. Amino acids: CSVSEGQPYEQYF.

The V call is TRBV5-1, the J call TRBJ2-1, with 10 bases matching TRBD2. V dropped 0 bases and J dropped 7; count of bases not matched to a gene: 13. The CDR3 has 18 amino acids. The germline V gene encodes CDR1 SGHRS and CDR2 YFSETQ. This CDR3 reads CASSLDHLVAGGGNEQFF. Here the CDR3 DNA reads TGCGCCAGCAGCTTGGACCACTTGGTAGCGGGGGGCGGGAATGAGCAGTTCTTC.

This clone has just one count. This chain links TRBV9 with TRBJ2-5, with 9 nucleotides matching TRBD2. V lost 0 bases, J lost 4 bases, and 7 bases stayed unmatched. This CDR3 has 16 amino acids. Germline CDR1 and CDR2: SGDLS and YYNGEE. CDR3 sequence (DNA): TGTGCCAGCAGCGTAGGCGGGGGGGTGGCAGTAGAGACCCAGTACTTC. Translated: CASSVGGGVAVETQYF.

The chain joins TRBV3-1 (or the pseudogene TRBV3-2) to TRBJ2-7; tentative D call: TRBD2 (5 bases). V lost 8 bases, J lost 0 bases, and 11 bases lay in between. Germline lookup yields CDR1 LGHDT and CDR2 YNNKEL (reference sequence). The CDR3 consists of 13 residues. In nucleotides, the CDR3 is TGTGCCAGCGGAGCGGCGAGCTCCTACGAGCAGTACTTC. Encoded protein: CASGAASSYEQYF.